This T cell receptor (beta chain) comes out of a study of blood T cell repertoires in COVID-19. This CDR3 is built from 14 residues. Germline loops: CDR1 MNHEY, CDR2 SVGAGI. V was shortened by 0 bases and J by 0 bases, with 6 bases between the two germline ends. In the original workflow: For nucleated cells, counts were estimated from reference gene primer amplification. TCRdb's copy holds only in-frame clones and misses some; the assay was immunoSEQ multiplex PCR. That table furnishes V, J and clone size, whereas the DNA furnished D and trimming. The sample has 55,000 to 65,000 clones, roughly 90% seen once; the top ten hold around an eighth.

The source is a woman aged 55-75 years with active COVID-19. Sequences were obtained from peripheral blood. The V gene is TRBV6-5, the J gene TRBJ2-7; D gene unclear. Written as DNA, the CDR3 is TGTGCCAGCAGTTACTCAAGGAGCTCCTACGAGCAGTACTTC. Amino acids: CASSYSRSSYEQYF.